This is a list of T cell receptor beta chains from one sample in a study of Ad26.COV2.S vaccination and SARS-CoV-2 variants. Clones were read by immunoSEQ multiplex PCR, and TCRdb kept only the in-frame ones, dropping some. Of hundreds of thousands of clones listed, roughly 90% are singletons. The sequenced sample was peripheral blood, obtained in a trial of Ad26.COV2.S vaccine versus placebo. The origin of the receptors is a person aged 18-60 years who received the Ad26.COV2.S COVID-19 vaccine or a placebo. Both conserved end residues are trimmed from each CDR3.

cdr3_aa,j_call,v_call
ASSYSWGQGTEAF,TRBJ1-1,TRBV6-2/TRBV6-3
ASSPLAGLSNEQF,TRBJ2-1,TRBV18
ASSSDRTGIRGYT,TRBJ1-2,TRBV5-8
ASSLAGQGGQPQH,TRBJ1-5,TRBV5-1
AWSVVSRANTGELF,TRBJ2-2,TRBV30
ASSTNRDRGTDTQY,TRBJ2-3,TRBV9
ASSRFGQGEVAPLH,TRBJ1-6,TRBV9
ASSPGRGTSGTPNEQF,TRBJ2-1,TRBV11-2
ASSLGQEKNIQY,TRBJ2-4,TRBV7-8
ASSRREAGNEQF,TRBJ2-1,TRBV25-1
ASSLPRGPLQETQY,TRBJ2-5,TRBV6-6
ASNTGTGTNEKLF,TRBJ1-4,TRBV19
ASSRDRNYEQY,TRBJ2-7,TRBV4-3
ASSEPLETQY,TRBJ2-5,TRBV10-2
ASSPGAVNTGELF,TRBJ2-2,TRBV11-2
ATPRDSLMNTEAF,TRBJ1-1,TRBV6-5
ASSLVGTGDQPQH,TRBJ1-5,TRBV7-2
ASSLVGAGELF,TRBJ2-2,TRBV27
ASSLPGSEAF,TRBJ1-1,TRBV18
ASSKGMYSTDTQY,TRBJ2-3,TRBV11-3
ASSMPRRPYEQY,TRBJ2-7,TRBV19
ASSPDRRQRELF,TRBJ2-2,TRBV19
ASSQGGHNEQF,TRBJ2-1,TRBV5-5
ASSMGFNYNSPLH,TRBJ1-6,TRBV19
ASTRDRGGNSPLH,TRBJ1-6,TRBV6-5
ASSEAPLDSYNEQF,TRBJ2-1,TRBV5-1
ASSFDNEQF,TRBJ2-1,TRBV5-1
AWDRDTYEQY,TRBJ2-7,TRBV30
ASSYRQITTDTQY,TRBJ2-3,TRBV6-6
ASSLDRGTTYNEQF,TRBJ2-1,TRBV5-8
AWSAPGPEKLF,TRBJ1-4,TRBV30
ASSLMGVGQPQH,TRBJ1-5,TRBV7-9
ATSSVRLQETQY,TRBJ2-5,TRBV24-1
ASRRDSAYNEQF,TRBJ2-1,TRBV6-5
ASGIRGRNTEAF,TRBJ1-1,TRBV12-5
ASTNWRENTEAF,TRBJ1-1,TRBV19
ASSPQGSGRSPYT,TRBJ1-2,TRBV7-2